Each of the 9 T cell receptor beta chains below was sequenced from the same sample in a study of cytomegalovirus exposure and HLA in healthy donors. The PCR had 60 Vbeta and 13 Jbeta primers. Only in-frame clones appear in the TCRdb table, and some are missing; sequencing was by immunoSEQ multiplex PCR. The data contain under 300,000 clones, around nine tenths of them seen just once; the ten biggest clones take up 1.5% to 2%. Sequences were obtained from PBMCs. Every receptor here comes from a girl aged 2-10 years in good health and CMV-seronegative.

The V gene is TRBV9, the J gene TRBJ1-1; D gene ambiguous. CDR3 size: 13 residues. V was cut by 0 bases and J by 2 bases, with 5 bases left in between. Germline-derived CDR1 and CDR2 are SGDLS and YYNGEE. The CDR3 DNA reads as TGTGCCAGCAGCGTAGTGACAAACACTGAAGCTTTCTTT. It yields the protein CASSVVTNTEAFF.

This clone was recorded only once. The chain carries TRBV9 and TRBJ2-2; maybe TRBD2 (7 bases). The CDR3 spans 18 residues. Looked up from germline, CDR1 is SGDLS and CDR2 is YYNGEE. V was cut by 4 bases and J by 7 bases, with 26 bases left in between. In nucleotides, the CDR3 is TGTGCCAGCAGCACCCCCGGGGCGGGGGCCGCAAGGGGCGGGGAGCTGTTTTTT. Encoded protein: CASSTPGAGAARGGELFF.

V gene TRBV5-1 combines with J gene TRBJ1-2, with 7 nucleotides matching TRBD1. The CDR3 has 15 residues. Germline V gene sequence: CDR1 SGHRS, CDR2 YFSETQ. V shed 5 bases and J 5 bases; nucleotides not matched to a gene: 12. CDR3 DNA sequence: TGCGCCAGCAGTCCGCGGGGGGACAGAGGGTATGGCTACACCTTC. Its protein product is CASSPRGDRGYGYTF.

Points on this clone: The same CDR3 can be traced to other DNA sequences in this sample. The chain is built from TRBV9 and TRBJ2-2, with TRBD1 as a possible D gene (6 bases). Germline loops: CDR1 SGDLS, CDR2 YYNGEE. CDR3 length: 14 residues. V was cut by 2 bases and J by 5 bases, with 10 bases left in between. The CDR3 nucleotides read TGTGCCAGCAGCGTCGGCAGGGGAACCGGGGAGCTGTTTTTT. This encodes CASSVGRGTGELFF.

As to this clone: The junction differs from germline at one of its ends, possibly a read error. The V gene is TRBV7-7, the J gene TRBJ2-2; TRBD2 agrees at 8 bases. Germline CDR1 reads SSHAT; CDR2 reads FNYEAQ (reference sequence). CDR3 size: 18 residues. The CDR3 reads CASSLALPGLGKSGELFF. The CDR3 nucleotides read TGTGCTAGCAGCTTAGCACTACCGGGACTAGGGAAGTCCGGGGAGCTGTTTTTT. The variable domain in full, with the rest retrieved from reference TRBV7-7 and TRBJ2-2, is GAGVSQSPRYKVTKRGQDVTLRCDPISSHATLYWYQQALGQGPEFLTYFNYEAQPDKSGLPSDRFSAERPEGSISTLTIQRTEQRDSAMYRCASSLALPGLGKSGELFFGEGSRLTVL.

CDR3 region: CASSAANGYTEAFF. CDR3 nucleotide sequence: TGTGCCAGCAGCGCAGCTAACGGGTACACTGAAGCTTTCTTT. The chain uses TRBV7-9 and TRBJ1-1; D is unclear. CDR3 length equals 14 residues. From germline, CDR1 is SEHNR and CDR2 FQNEAQ (reference sequence). The ends were cut back, 5 bases at V and 3 bases at J, with 13 bases in the middle.

The V and J genes are TRBV7-2 and TRBJ1-2; D remains unclear. The V end was cut by 4 bases, the J end by 1 base, with 13 bases between. CDR1 SGHTA and CDR2 FQGNSA come from the germline V gene. The length of the CDR3 is 15 residues. The chain's CDR3 is CASSSSVGINYGYTF. The CDR3 region has the DNA TGTGCCAGCAGCTCATCGGTCGGGATTAACTATGGCTACACCTTC.

The chain carries TRBV11-2 and TRBJ2-7, with D tentatively TRBD2 (6 bases). V lost 5 bases, J lost 4 bases, and 18 bases lay in between. Germline V gives CDR1 SGHAT, CDR2 FQNNGV. The CDR3 totals 15 residues. The CDR3 sequence is CASSLGTPTIYEQYF. The CDR3, as DNA: TGTGCCAGCAGCCTAGGGACTCCGACAATTTACGAGCAGTACTTC. Combining the CDR3 with reference TRBV11-2 and TRBJ2-7 gives the whole variable domain EAGVAQSPRYKIIEKRQSVAFWCNPISGHATLYWYQQILGQGPKLLIQFQNNGVVDDSQLPKDRFSAERLKGVDSTLKIQPAKLEDSAVYLCASSLGTPTIYEQYFGPGTRLTVT.

This clone showed up just once. This sequence joins TRBV7-9 and TRBJ1-5, with unresolved D. CDR1 and CDR2 from the germline V gene are SEHNR and FQNEAQ (reference sequence). Trimming removed 3 bases from V and 5 bases from J, with 5 bases in between. CDR3 length: 12 residues. The CDR3 loop is CASSFGDQPQHF. The CDR3 DNA follows: TGTGCCAGCAGCTTCGGGGATCAGCCCCAGCATTTT.